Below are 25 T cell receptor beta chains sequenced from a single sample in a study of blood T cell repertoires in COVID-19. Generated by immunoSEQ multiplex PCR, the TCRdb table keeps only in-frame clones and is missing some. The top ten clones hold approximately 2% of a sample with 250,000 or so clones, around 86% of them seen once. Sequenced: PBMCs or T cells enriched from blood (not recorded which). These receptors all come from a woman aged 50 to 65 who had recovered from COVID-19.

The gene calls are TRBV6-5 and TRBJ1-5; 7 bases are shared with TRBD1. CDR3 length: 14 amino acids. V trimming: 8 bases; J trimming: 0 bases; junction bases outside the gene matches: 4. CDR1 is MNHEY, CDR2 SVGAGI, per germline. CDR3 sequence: CASRGQSSNQPQHF. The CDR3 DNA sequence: TGTGCCAGCCGGGGACAGAGTAGCAATCAGCCCCAGCATTTT.

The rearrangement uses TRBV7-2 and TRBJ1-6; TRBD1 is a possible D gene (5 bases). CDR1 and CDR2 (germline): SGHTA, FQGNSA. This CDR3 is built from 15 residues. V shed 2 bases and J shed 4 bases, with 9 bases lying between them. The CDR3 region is CASSLRTPYNSPLHF. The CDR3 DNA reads TGTGCCAGCAGCTTACGGACACCATATAATTCACCCCTCCACTTT.

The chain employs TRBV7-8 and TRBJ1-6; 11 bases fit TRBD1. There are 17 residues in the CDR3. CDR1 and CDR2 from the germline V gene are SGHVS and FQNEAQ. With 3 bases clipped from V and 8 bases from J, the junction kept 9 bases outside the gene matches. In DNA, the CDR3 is TGTGCCAGCAGCTTTAGGGACAGGGGGAGTTCATATTCACCCCTCCACTTT. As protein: CASSFRDRGSSYSPLHF.

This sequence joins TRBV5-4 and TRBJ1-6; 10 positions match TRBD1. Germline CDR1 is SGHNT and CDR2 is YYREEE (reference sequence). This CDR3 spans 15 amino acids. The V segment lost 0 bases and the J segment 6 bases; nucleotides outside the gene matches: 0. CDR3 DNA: TGTGCCAGCAGCTTGGGACAGGGGGCTAATTCACCCCTCCACTTT. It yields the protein CASSLGQGANSPLHF.

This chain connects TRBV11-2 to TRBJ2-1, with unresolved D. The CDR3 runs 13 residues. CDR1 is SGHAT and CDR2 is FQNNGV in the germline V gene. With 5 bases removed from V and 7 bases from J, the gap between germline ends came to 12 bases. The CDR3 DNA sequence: TGTGCCAGCAGCGCTAGACGGGTTAATGAGCAGTTCTTC. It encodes CASSARRVNEQFF.

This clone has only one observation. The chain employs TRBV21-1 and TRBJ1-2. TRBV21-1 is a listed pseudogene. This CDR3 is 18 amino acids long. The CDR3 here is CASSKARAGPTQPGGYTF. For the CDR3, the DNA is TGTGCCAGCAGCAAAGCGCGGGCAGGCCCCACCCAACCGGGGGGCTACACCTTC.

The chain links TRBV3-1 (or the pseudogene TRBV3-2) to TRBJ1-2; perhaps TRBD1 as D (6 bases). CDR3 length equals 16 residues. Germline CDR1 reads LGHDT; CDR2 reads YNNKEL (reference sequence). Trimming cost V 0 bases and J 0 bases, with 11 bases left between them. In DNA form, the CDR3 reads TGTGCCAGCAGCCAAGATCACCAGGGGACTAACTATGGCTACACCTTC. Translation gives CASSQDHQGTNYGYTF.

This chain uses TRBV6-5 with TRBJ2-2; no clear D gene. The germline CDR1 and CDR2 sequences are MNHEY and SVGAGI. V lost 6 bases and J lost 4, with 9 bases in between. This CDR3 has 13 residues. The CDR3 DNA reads TGTGCCAGCAGGCTAGTTGGCACCGGGGAGCTGTTTTTT. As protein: CASRLVGTGELFF.

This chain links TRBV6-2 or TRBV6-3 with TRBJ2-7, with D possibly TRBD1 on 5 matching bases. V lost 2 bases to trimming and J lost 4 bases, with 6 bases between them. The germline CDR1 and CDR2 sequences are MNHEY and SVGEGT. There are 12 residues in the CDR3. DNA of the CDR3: TGTGCCAGCAGTTACAAGGGGTACGAGCAGTACTTC. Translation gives CASSYKGYEQYF.

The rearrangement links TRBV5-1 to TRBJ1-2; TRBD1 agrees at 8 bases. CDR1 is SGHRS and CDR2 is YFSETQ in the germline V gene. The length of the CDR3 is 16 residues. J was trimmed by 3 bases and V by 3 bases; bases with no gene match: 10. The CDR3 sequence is CASSYGQGGRHYGYTF. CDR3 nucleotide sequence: TGCGCCAGCAGCTACGGACAGGGAGGAAGGCACTATGGCTACACCTTC.

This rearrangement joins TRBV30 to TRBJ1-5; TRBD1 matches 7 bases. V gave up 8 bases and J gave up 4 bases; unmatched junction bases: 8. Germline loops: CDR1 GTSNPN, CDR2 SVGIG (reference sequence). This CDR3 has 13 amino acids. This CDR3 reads CAASGQNNQPQHF. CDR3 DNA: TGTGCCGCCTCGGGACAGAATAATCAGCCCCAGCATTTT. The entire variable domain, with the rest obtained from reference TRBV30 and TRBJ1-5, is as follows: SQTIHQWPATLVQPVGSPLSLECTVEGTSNPNLYWYRQAAGRGLQLLFYSVGIGQISSEVPQNLSASRPQDRQFILSSKKLLLSDSGFYLCAASGQNNQPQHFGDGTRLSIL.

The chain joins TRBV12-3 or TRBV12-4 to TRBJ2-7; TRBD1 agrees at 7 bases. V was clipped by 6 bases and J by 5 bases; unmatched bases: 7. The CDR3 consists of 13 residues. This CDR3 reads CASSRQGIHEQYF. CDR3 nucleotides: TGTGCCAGCAGCCGACAGGGAATCCACGAGCAGTACTTC.

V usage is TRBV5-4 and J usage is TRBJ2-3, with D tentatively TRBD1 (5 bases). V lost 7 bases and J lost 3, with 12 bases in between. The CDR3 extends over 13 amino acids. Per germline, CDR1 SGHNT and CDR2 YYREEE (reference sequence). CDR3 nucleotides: TGTGCCAGCCAGGGTAGAGCTACAGATACGCAGTATTTT. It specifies CASQGRATDTQYF. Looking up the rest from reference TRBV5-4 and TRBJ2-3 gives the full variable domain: ETGVTQSPTHLIKTRGQQVTLRCSSQSGHNTVSWYQQALGQGPQFIFQYYREEENGRGNFPPRFSGLQFPNYSSELNVNALELDDSALYLCASQGRATDTQYFGPGTRLTVL.

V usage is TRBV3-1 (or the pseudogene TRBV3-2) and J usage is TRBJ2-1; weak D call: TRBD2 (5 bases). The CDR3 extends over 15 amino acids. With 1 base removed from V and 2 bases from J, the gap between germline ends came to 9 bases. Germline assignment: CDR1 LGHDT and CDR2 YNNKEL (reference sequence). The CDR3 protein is CASSQGVGTYNEQFF. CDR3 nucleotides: TGTGCCAGCAGCCAAGGGGTCGGGACCTACAATGAGCAGTTCTTC.

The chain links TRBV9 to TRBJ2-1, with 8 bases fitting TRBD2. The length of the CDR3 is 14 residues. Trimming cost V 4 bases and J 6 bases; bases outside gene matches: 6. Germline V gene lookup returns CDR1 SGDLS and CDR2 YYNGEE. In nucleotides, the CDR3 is TGTGCCAGCAGCCCGGGACTAGAGGTCAATGAGCAGTTCTTC. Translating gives CASSPGLEVNEQFF.

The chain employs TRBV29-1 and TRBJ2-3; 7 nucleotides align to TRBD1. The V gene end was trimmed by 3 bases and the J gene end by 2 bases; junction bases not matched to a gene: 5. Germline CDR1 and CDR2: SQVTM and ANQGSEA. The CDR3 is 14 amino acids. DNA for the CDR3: TGCAGCGTTGAGGGGGACAGACCCACAGATACGCAGTATTTT. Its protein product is CSVEGDRPTDTQYF.

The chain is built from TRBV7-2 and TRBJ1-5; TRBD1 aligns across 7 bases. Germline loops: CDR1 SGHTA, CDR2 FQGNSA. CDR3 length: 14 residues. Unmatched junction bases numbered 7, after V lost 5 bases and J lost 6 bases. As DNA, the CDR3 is TGTGCCAGCAGCACCCGACAGGGTGGTCAGCCCCAGCATTTT. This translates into CASSTRQGGQPQHF.

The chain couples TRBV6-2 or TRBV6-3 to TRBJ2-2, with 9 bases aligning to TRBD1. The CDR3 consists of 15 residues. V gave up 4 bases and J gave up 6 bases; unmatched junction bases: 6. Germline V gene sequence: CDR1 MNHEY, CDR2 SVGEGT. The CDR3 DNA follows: TGTGCCAGCAGTTTCCGACAGGGGGGTGCCGGGGAGCTGTTTTTT. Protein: CASSFRQGGAGELFF.

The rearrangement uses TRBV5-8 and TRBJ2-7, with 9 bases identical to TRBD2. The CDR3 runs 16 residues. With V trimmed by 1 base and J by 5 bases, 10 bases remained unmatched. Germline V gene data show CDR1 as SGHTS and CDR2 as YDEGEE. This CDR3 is CASSLLPAGGVHEQYF. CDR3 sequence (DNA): TGTGCCAGCAGCTTGCTTCCAGCGGGGGGAGTACACGAGCAGTACTTC.

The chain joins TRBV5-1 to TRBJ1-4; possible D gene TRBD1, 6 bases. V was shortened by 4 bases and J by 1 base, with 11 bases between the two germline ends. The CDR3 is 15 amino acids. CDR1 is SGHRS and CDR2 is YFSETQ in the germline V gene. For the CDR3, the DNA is TGCGCCAGCAGCCCCCGGGGACAAACTAATGAAAAACTGTTTTTT. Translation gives CASSPRGQTNEKLFF.

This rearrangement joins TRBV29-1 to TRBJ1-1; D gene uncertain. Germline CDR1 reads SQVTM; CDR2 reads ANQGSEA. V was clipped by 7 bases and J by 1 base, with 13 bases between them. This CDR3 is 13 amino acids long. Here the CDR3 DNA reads TGCAGCGCTACCAGAGCGCGGAACACTGAAGCTTTCTTT. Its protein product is CSATRARNTEAFF. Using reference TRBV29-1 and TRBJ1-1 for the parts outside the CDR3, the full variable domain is SAVISQKPSRDICQRGTSLTIQCQVDSQVTMMFWYRQQPGQSLTLIATANQGSEATYESGFVIDKFPISRPNLTFSTLTVSNMSPEDSSIYLCSATRARNTEAFFGQGTRLTVV.

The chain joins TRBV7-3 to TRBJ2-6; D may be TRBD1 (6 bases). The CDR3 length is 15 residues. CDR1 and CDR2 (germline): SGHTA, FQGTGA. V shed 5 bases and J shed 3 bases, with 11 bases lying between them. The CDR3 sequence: CASSLNRVGANVLTF. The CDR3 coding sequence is TGTGCCAGCAGCCTCAACAGGGTTGGGGCCAACGTCCTGACTTTC.

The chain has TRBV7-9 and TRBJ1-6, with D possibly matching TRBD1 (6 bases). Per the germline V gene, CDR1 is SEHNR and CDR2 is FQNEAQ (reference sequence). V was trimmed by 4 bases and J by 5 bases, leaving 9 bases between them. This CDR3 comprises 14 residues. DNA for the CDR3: TGTGCCAGCAGCTCCAACAGGGATAATTCACCCCTCCACTTT. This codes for CASSSNRDNSPLHF.

CDR3 region: CASSVDPTGLRPTGELFF. CDR3 sequence (DNA): TGTGCCAGCAGCGTAGACCCGACAGGCCTCAGGCCCACCGGGGAGCTGTTTTTT. The V gene is TRBV9, the J gene TRBJ2-2; tentatively, D is TRBD1 (6 bases). Trimming stripped 0 bases from V and 4 bases from J, with 19 bases between. Germline loops: CDR1 SGDLS, CDR2 YYNGEE. The CDR3 has 18 amino acids. The whole variable domain, remainder taken from reference TRBV9 and TRBJ2-2, is DSGVTQTPKHLITATGQRVTLRCSPRSGDLSVYWYQQSLDQGLQFLIQYYNGEERAKGNILERFSAQQFPDLHSELNLSSLELGDSALYFCASSVDPTGLRPTGELFFGEGSRLTVL.

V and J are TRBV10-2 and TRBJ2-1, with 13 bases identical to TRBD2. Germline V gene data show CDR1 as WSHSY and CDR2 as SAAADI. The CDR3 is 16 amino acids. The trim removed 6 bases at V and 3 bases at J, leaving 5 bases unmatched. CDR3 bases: TGCGCCAGCAGCCGACTAGCGGGGGGAAGCTACAATGAGCAGTTCTTC. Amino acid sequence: CASSRLAGGSYNEQFF.